These T cell receptor beta chains were read from a single sample in a study of T cell responses to AZD1222 COVID-19 vaccine. Generated by immunoSEQ multiplex PCR, the TCRdb table keeps only in-frame clones and is missing some. The sample holds about 180,000 clones, under 95% seen once. Sequencing was performed on peripheral blood, taken 28 days after the second AZD1222 dose. These receptors were collected from an adult who received the AZD1222 COVID-19 vaccine. Each CDR3 is given with its conserved first and last residue. D genes are given only for firm matches. Where a row states a size, it is once, few, many or the class of an expanded clone; other rows omit it.

DNA,CDR3,length,V,size,D,J
TGTGCCAGCAGCTTAGCGGGGATCGGCACTAATGAAAAACTGTTTTTT,CASSLAGIGTNEKLFF,16,TRBV7-6,once,-,TRBJ1-4
TGTGCCACCAGCAGAGACTCACAGATGAACACTGAAGCTTTCTTT,CATSRDSQMNTEAFF,15,TRBV15,-,-,TRBJ1-1
TGTGCCAGCAGCTTGATAGGCGGGAGGAACACTGAAGCTTTCTTT,CASSLIGGRNTEAFF,15,TRBV11-3,once,-,TRBJ1-1
TGTGCCAGCAGTGAAGCCTCCGGGTGGGGGGGCGCGTTAAATTCACCCCTCCACTTT,CASSEASGWGGALNSPLHF,19,TRBV6-1,once,-,TRBJ1-6
TGTGCCAGCAGCGCAATGGGACTAGCGGTTACCGGGGAGCTGTTTTTT,CASSAMGLAVTGELFF,16,TRBV2,-,TRBD2,TRBJ2-2
TGTGCCAGCGGAACCCGGGATCTAGGCGGCTACACCTTC,CASGTRDLGGYTF,13,TRBV2,-,-,TRBJ1-2
TGTGCCAGCAGTTTAAGGACGGAGGGCTACACCTTC,CASSLRTEGYTF,12,TRBV28,-,-,TRBJ1-2
TGTGCCAGCAGCCCGACAGGGCCGAACACTGAAGCTTTCTTT,CASSPTGPNTEAFF,14,TRBV7-8,-,TRBD1,TRBJ1-1
TGTGCCAGCAGCTTATCATACGGGATCACAGAGACCCAGTACTTC,CASSLSYGITETQYF,15,TRBV11-2,-,-,TRBJ2-5
TGTGCCAGCAGCCAAGATCCGGTCCATGGCTACACCTTC,CASSQDPVHGYTF,13,TRBV14,-,-,TRBJ1-2
TGTGCCAGCAGCGCCAGGGACGGCACTGAAGCTTTCTTT,CASSARDGTEAFF,13,TRBV9,once,-,TRBJ1-1
TGTGCCAGCAGACCACAGGGCCGCGGAAACACCATATATTTT,CASRPQGRGNTIYF,14,TRBV28,-,-,TRBJ1-3
TGTGTATCTGGGGCGCGAGGCTACACCTTC,CVSGARGYTF,10,TRBV28,-,-,TRBJ1-2
TGTGCCAGCAGTCCTAGAGTCCTAGCGGGGCCCTCCTACAATGAGCAGTTCTTC,CASSPRVLAGPSYNEQFF,18,TRBV6-6,-,TRBD2,TRBJ2-1
TGCGCCAGCAGCCGCACGGGGCCGGGGGGGCCTGGAAACACCATATATTTT,CASSRTGPGGPGNTIYF,17,TRBV4-1,-,-,TRBJ1-3
TGTGCCAGCAGCCTCTCGGGGGGCCTCGCTTTCTTT,CASSLSGGLAFF,12,TRBV11-2,-,-,TRBJ1-1
TGTGCCAGCAGCTTATCTAGCGGGACCTACGAGCAGTACTTC,CASSLSSGTYEQYF,14,TRBV5-5,once,TRBD2,TRBJ2-7
TGTGCCAGCTCCCTCCGCGCGAGCGCACAGGGGGAGCAGTTCTTC,CASSLRASAQGEQFF,15,TRBV18,-,TRBD1,TRBJ2-1
TGCAGCGTTGATCCTCGGGCAAACACTGAAGCTTTCTTT,CSVDPRANTEAFF,13,TRBV29-1,-,-,TRBJ1-1
TGTGCCAGCAGCCGTGGGACGACGGCCATCTACGAGCAGTACTTC,CASSRGTTAIYEQYF,15,TRBV14,-,-,TRBJ2-7
TGTGCCAGCTCGGTGGACAGGGGAGGCGAGCAGTACTTC,CASSVDRGGEQYF,13,TRBV18,-,TRBD1,TRBJ2-7
TGCGCCAGCAGGGTCACGTCTAGCACAGATACGCAGTATTTT,CASRVTSSTDTQYF,14,TRBV5-1,few,-,TRBJ2-3